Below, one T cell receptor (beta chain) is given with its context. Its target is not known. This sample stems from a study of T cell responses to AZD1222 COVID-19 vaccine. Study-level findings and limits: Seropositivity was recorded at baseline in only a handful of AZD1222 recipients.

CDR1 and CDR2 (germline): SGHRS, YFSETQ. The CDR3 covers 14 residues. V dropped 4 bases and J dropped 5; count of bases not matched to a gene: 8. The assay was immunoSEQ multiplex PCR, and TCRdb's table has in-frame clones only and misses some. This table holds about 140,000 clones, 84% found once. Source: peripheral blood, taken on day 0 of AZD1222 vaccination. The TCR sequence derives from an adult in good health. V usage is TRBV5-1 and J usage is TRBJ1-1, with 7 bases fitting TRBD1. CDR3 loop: CASSQPRGETEAFF. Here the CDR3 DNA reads TGCGCCAGCAGCCAACCCAGGGGGGAAACTGAAGCTTTCTTT.